This T cell receptor beta chain was retrieved from a study of blood T cell repertoires in COVID-19. Study-level information: COVID-19 samples collected from the United States, Italy and Spain covered acute and convalescent phases. PBMCs, B-cell-depleted T cells, or T cells were the source of the cDNA or gDNA that made up the material.

In the original processing: For nucleated cells, counts were estimated from reference gene primer amplification. Sequenced by immunoSEQ multiplex PCR; TCRdb stores in-frame clones only, minus some. That table supplies the V and J calls and clone size; D and trimming were determined from the DNA. The data contain approximately 110,000 clones, roughly 80% of them singletons. Sequenced sample: peripheral blood. The source of this sequence is a woman in her seventies with acute or convalescent COVID-19.

CDR3 sequence reads: CASSHGGNYEQYF. CDR3 DNA sequence: TGCGCCAGCAGCCACGGGGGTAATTACGAGCAGTACTTC. The V and J genes are TRBV5-1 and TRBJ2-7; weak D call: TRBD2 (6 bases). Germline lookup yields CDR1 SGHRS and CDR2 YFSETQ. The CDR3 runs 13 residues. Trimming removed 4 bases from V and 4 bases from J, with 12 bases in between.